This T cell receptor (beta chain) was recorded in a study of blood T cell repertoires in COVID-19. Study background: From T cells, B-cell-depleted T cells, or PBMCs came the material, which was cDNA or gDNA.

As handled by the study authors: Counts of nucleated cells, estimated from reference gene primer amplification, were obtained. Produced via immunoSEQ multiplex PCR; TCRdb's table is partial and in-frame only. For V, J and clone size, that table is used; D and trimming come from the DNA. The sample has under 350,000 clones, about nine tenths seen once; the top ten hold approximately 6.8%. The ends lost 3 bases at V and 4 bases at J; junction bases unmatched: 4. Per the germline V gene, CDR1 is LGHNA and CDR2 is YNFKEQ. The CDR3 length is 15 residues. This chain uses TRBV4-2 with TRBJ1-5; 9 bases match TRBD1. This TCR was recovered from a woman under 40 with COVID-19, enrolled during active disease. Sequencing was carried out using peripheral blood. The CDR3 nucleotides are TGTGCCAGCAGCCAGGGACAGGGTCGGAATCAGCCCCAGCATTTT. This gives the protein CASSQGQGRNQPQHF.